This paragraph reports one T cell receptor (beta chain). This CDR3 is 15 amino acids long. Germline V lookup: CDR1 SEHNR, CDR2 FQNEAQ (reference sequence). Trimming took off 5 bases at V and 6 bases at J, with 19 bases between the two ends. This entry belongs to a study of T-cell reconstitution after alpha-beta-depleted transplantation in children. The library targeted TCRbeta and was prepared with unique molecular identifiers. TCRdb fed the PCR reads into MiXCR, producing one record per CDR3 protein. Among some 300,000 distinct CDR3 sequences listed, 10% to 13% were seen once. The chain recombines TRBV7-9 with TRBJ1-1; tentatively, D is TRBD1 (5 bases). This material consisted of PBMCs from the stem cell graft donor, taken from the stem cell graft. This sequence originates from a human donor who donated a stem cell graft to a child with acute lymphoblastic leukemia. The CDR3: CASSPGGTLSAEAFF. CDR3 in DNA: TGTGCCAGCAGCCCGGGGGGTACCTTGAGCGCTGAAGCTTTCTTT.